This T cell receptor beta chain was retrieved from a study of beta chain features in type 1 diabetes. Study context: The study found patients and healthy donors alike in age, gender and cell yields.

Findings and caveats of the study: A closer apparent resemblance between naive, central memory and Treg TCRB repertoires was seen in patients than in healthy donors.

This clone occurred a few times. Its antigen is undetermined. Each donor gave one heparinised blood draw averaging about 116 mL. The CDR3 is 16 amino acids. Germline CDR1 MGHRA, CDR2 YSYEKL. Between the trimmed V and J ends, which lost 0 bases and 5 bases, there was a span of 15 bases. Isolated RNA was reverse transcribed in full, so expressed TCRB transcripts were sequenced. This table comes from immunoSEQ multiplex PCR, and its TCRdb copy is limited to in-frame clones, with some not included. The table records about 220,000 clones, around 9.9% of them present only once. Input material: central memory CD4+ T cells from blood. The receptor's source is a man aged 18 to 30 in good health. This chain links TRBV4-1 with TRBJ2-3; D is unclear. The CDR3 region is CASSQDPVGQLDTQYF. The DNA of the CDR3 is TGCGCCAGCAGCCAAGATCCGGTGGGCCAATTAGATACGCAGTATTTT.